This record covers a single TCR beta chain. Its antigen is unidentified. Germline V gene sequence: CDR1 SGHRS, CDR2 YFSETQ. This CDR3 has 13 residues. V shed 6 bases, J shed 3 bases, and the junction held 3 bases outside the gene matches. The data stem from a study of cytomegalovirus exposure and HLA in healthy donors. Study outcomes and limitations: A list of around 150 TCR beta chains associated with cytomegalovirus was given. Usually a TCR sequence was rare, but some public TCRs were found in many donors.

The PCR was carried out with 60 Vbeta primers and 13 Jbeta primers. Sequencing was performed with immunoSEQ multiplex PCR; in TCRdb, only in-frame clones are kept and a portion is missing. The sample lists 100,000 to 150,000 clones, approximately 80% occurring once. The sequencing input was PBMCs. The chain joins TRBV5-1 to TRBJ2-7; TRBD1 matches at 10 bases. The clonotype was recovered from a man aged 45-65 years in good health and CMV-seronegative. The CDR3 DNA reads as TGCGCCAGCACCGACAGGGGGCGCTACGAGCAGTACTTC. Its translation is CASTDRGRYEQYF.